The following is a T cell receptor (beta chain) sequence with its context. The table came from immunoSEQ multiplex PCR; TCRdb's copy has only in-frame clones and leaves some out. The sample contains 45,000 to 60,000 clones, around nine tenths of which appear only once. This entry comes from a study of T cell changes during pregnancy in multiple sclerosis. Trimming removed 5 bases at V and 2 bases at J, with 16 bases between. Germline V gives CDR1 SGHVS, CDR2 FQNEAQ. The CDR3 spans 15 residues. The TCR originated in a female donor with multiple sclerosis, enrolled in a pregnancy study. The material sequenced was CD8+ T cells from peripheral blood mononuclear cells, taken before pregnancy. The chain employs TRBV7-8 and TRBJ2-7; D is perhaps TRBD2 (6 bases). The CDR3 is CASSPGTLPTYEQYF. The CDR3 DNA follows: TGTGCCAGCAGCCCCGGGACTCTCCCCACCTACGAGCAGTACTTC.